This is a list of T cell receptor beta chains from one sample in a study of metastatic and nonmetastatic thyroid tumors. TCRdb reanalyzed the PCR reads with MiXCR. The sample lists 25,000 or so clones; roughly 15% were seen once. Sample: blood. Receptors originate from a male donor with papillary thyroid cancer or a benign thyroid nodule (not recorded which). Some clones in this sample may be carry-over from other donors' samples. CDR3s include the opening cysteine and the closing phenylalanine or tryptophan. D genes are given only for firm matches. Expanded clones get a size class; other rows say once, few or many, or leave the size out.

V gene: TRBV5-1; D gene: .; J gene: TRBJ1-2; clone size: .; CDR3 DNA: TGCGCCAGCAGCTCATCGGGGCAGGGCTATGGCTACACCTTC; CDR3 protein: CASSSSGQGYGYTF
V gene: TRBV3-1; D gene: .; J gene: TRBJ2-1; clone size: many; CDR3 DNA: TGTGCCAGCAGCCAAGAAGGCCGACTTATTAACAATGAGCAGTTCTTC; CDR3 protein: CASSQEGRLINNEQFF
V gene: TRBV5-4; D gene: TRBD1; J gene: TRBJ2-6; clone size: many; CDR3 DNA: TGTGCCAGCAGCTCCCGGGACAGGGGATTTTCTGGGGCCAACGTCCTGACTTTC; CDR3 protein: CASSSRDRGFSGANVLTF
V gene: TRBV6-1; D gene: TRBD2; J gene: TRBJ2-7; clone size: few; CDR3 DNA: TGTGCCAGCAGCGACCGACTAGCGGGAAGATTCTACGAGCAGTACTTC; CDR3 protein: CASSDRLAGRFYEQYF
V gene: TRBV6-1; D gene: .; J gene: TRBJ2-7; clone size: few; CDR3 DNA: TGTGCCAGCGGACTCCGGACGGGATTTGCCGAGCAGTACTTC; CDR3 protein: CASGLRTGFAEQYF
V gene: TRBV30; D gene: .; J gene: TRBJ1-2; clone size: many; CDR3 DNA: TGTGCCTGGAGTGTTGGGAGGCTGAGCTATGGCTACACCTTC; CDR3 protein: CAWSVGRLSYGYTF
V gene: TRBV2; D gene: .; J gene: TRBJ2-7; clone size: many; CDR3 DNA: TGTGCCAGCAGTCGGGACGGATACGAGCAGTACTTC; CDR3 protein: CASSRDGYEQYF
V gene: TRBV7-9; D gene: .; J gene: TRBJ2-3; clone size: many; CDR3 DNA: TGTGCCAGCAGCCAAATGGGGACCAACACAGATACGCAGTATTTT; CDR3 protein: CASSQMGTNTDTQYF
V gene: TRBV30; D gene: .; J gene: TRBJ2-7; clone size: .; CDR3 DNA: TGTGCCTGGAGTCCCCCAGGAGGGCACGAGCAGTACTTC; CDR3 protein: CAWSPPGGHEQYF
V gene: TRBV6-1; D gene: .; J gene: TRBJ2-7; clone size: few; CDR3 DNA: TGTGCCAGAGGCCTCCTAGCCGATAACTACGAGCAGTACTTC; CDR3 protein: CARGLLADNYEQYF
V gene: TRBV10-3; D gene: TRBD2; J gene: TRBJ2-3; clone size: many; CDR3 DNA: TGTGCCACCAATCAGCGGGGGGGCACAGATACGCAGTATTTT; CDR3 protein: CATNQRGGTDTQYF
V gene: TRBV3-1; D gene: TRBD2; J gene: TRBJ2-5; clone size: many; CDR3 DNA: TGTGCCAGCAGCCAAGATTTCGCTAGCGGGGGGGCGAGTAGGAAGACCCAGTACTTC; CDR3 protein: CASSQDFASGGASRKTQYF
V gene: TRBV12-5; D gene: .; J gene: TRBJ2-3; clone size: many; CDR3 DNA: TGTGCTAGTGGCCCGACTATGACATACACAGATACGCAGTATTTT; CDR3 protein: CASGPTMTYTDTQYF
V gene: TRBV27; D gene: TRBD2; J gene: TRBJ2-1; clone size: few; CDR3 DNA: TGTGCCAGAAGCCATATACAGGCTAGCGGGAATGGTGAGCAGTTCTTC; CDR3 protein: CARSHIQASGNGEQFF
V gene: TRBV6-1; D gene: .; J gene: TRBJ1-5; clone size: many; CDR3 DNA: TGTGCCAGCAGTGAAGGGGGCAATCAGCCCCAGCATTTT; CDR3 protein: CASSEGGNQPQHF
V gene: TRBV15; D gene: .; J gene: TRBJ2-7; clone size: many; CDR3 DNA: TGTGCCACCAGCCCGGGGCCCCCTTTCGGCGAGCAGTACTTC; CDR3 protein: CATSPGPPFGEQYF
V gene: TRBV27; D gene: TRBD1; J gene: TRBJ1-2; clone size: medium-sized; CDR3 DNA: TGTGCCAGCAGTCCCGGGACAGGGACCGGCTACACCTTC; CDR3 protein: CASSPGTGTGYTF
V gene: TRBV3-1; D gene: .; J gene: TRBJ1-2; clone size: many; CDR3 DNA: TGTGCCAGCAGCAACGCCGCGGGGGGCCCCGTTGGTGGCTACACCTTC; CDR3 protein: CASSNAAGGPVGGYTF
V gene: TRBV6-1; D gene: .; J gene: TRBJ2-1; clone size: medium-sized; CDR3 DNA: TGTGCCAGCAGTTTCCCCGGGGGCAACGAGCAGTTCTTC; CDR3 protein: CASSFPGGNEQFF
V gene: TRBV20-1; D gene: TRBD1; J gene: TRBJ1-4; clone size: many; CDR3 DNA: TGCAGTGCTAGGGGCTCCGGGGCACTGGGACAGGGTACAAGGAAACTGTTTTTT; CDR3 protein: CSARGSGALGQGTRKLFF
V gene: TRBV7-9; D gene: TRBD2; J gene: TRBJ2-1; clone size: many; CDR3 DNA: TGTGCCAGCAGCTTAATTCGGACTAGCGGGTACAATGAGCAGTTCTTC; CDR3 protein: CASSLIRTSGYNEQFF
V gene: TRBV2; D gene: TRBD1; J gene: TRBJ2-7; clone size: many; CDR3 DNA: TGTGCCAGCAGTGGGACAGGGGGAGCCTACGAGCAGTACTTC; CDR3 protein: CASSGTGGAYEQYF
V gene: TRBV11-2; D gene: TRBD1; J gene: TRBJ2-2; clone size: .; CDR3 DNA: TGTGCCAGCAGCTCAGAAACAGGGGCGAACACCGGGGAGCTGTTTTTT; CDR3 protein: CASSSETGANTGELFF
V gene: TRBV5-1; D gene: TRBD2; J gene: TRBJ2-3; clone size: .; CDR3 DNA: TGCGCCAGCAGCTTGCGGGGGGGCACAGATACGCAGTATTTT; CDR3 protein: CASSLRGGTDTQYF
V gene: TRBV19; D gene: TRBD2; J gene: TRBJ2-3; clone size: many; CDR3 DNA: TGTGCCAGTAGTGGGACTAAACACACAGATACGCAGTATTTT; CDR3 protein: CASSGTKHTDTQYF
V gene: TRBV2; D gene: TRBD1; J gene: TRBJ1-5; clone size: .; CDR3 DNA: TGTGCCAGCAGTGCTGGACAGGGGGACACCGGGGCAGAGGGCCAGCCCCAGCATTTT; CDR3 protein: CASSAGQGDTGAEGQPQHF
V gene: TRBV20-1; D gene: TRBD2; J gene: TRBJ2-3; clone size: many; CDR3 DNA: TGCAGTGCTAGTGGCAGGATTAGCGGGGGGATCACAGATACGCAGTATTTT; CDR3 protein: CSASGRISGGITDTQYF
V gene: TRBV20-1; D gene: TRBD2; J gene: TRBJ2-2; clone size: many; CDR3 DNA: TGCAGTGCGTCTAGCGGGGGGGCGAACACCGGGGAGCTGTTTTTT; CDR3 protein: CSASSGGANTGELFF
V gene: TRBV20-1; D gene: .; J gene: TRBJ2-5; clone size: .; CDR3 DNA: TGCGGTGCTAGTAGATCCAGCGGACCTAAAGAGACCCAGTACTTC; CDR3 protein: CGASRSSGPKETQYF
V gene: TRBV24-1; D gene: .; J gene: TRBJ2-5; clone size: .; CDR3 DNA: TGTGCCACCAGTGATTCGGCCAGCGTGGACTTCTGTGGGCGGGGAGAGACCCAGTACTTC; CDR3 protein: CATSDSASVDFCGRGETQYF
V gene: TRBV6-1; D gene: .; J gene: TRBJ2-3; clone size: many; CDR3 DNA: TGTGCCAGCAGGCGCGGGTTCGGGGAGGCAGATACGCAGTATTTT; CDR3 protein: CASRRGFGEADTQYF
V gene: TRBV6-1; D gene: .; J gene: TRBJ2-7; clone size: .; CDR3 DNA: TGTGCCAGCATCTACCCAGGGAGGAACTACGAGCAGTACTTC; CDR3 protein: CASIYPGRNYEQYF
V gene: TRBV25-1; D gene: .; J gene: TRBJ1-5; clone size: many; CDR3 DNA: TGTGCCAGCAGTTTGGGGGGATCGGATCAGCCCCAGCATTTT; CDR3 protein: CASSLGGSDQPQHF